A single sample gave rise to the 13 T cell receptor beta chains below, sequenced in a study of OX40 agonist ivuxolimab in advanced cancers. Data came from immunoSEQ multiplex PCR; TCRdb stores just in-frame clones and leaves some out. Among approximately 28,000 clones listed, around 88% were seen once. The sequencing here drew on CD4+ or CD8+ T cells sorted from blood, taken in a trial of the OX40 agonist ivuxolimab. The receptors were sampled from an adult with an advanced solid tumor such as melanoma, head and neck, liver or kidney cancer.

V gene TRBV28 combines with J gene TRBJ2-5, with D possibly matching TRBD1 (7 bases). The J call may be in error: the DNA end matches TRBJ2-7 better. From germline, CDR1 is MDHEN and CDR2 SYDVKM. The CDR3 has 15 residues. The CDR3 protein is CASKGAGTTSYEQYF. DNA for the CDR3: TGTGCCAGCAAGGGGGCGGGAACAACCTCCTACGAGCAGTACTTC.

The V gene is TRBV19, the J gene TRBJ2-7; 8 bases are shared with TRBD1. Germline CDR1 LNHDA, CDR2 SQIVND (reference sequence). J lost 3 bases, V lost 1 base, and 2 bases had no gene match. This CDR3 is 14 amino acids long. The chain's CDR3 is CASSIVGTGYEQYF. The CDR3 DNA is TGTGCCAGTAGTATAGTGGGGACAGGCTACGAGCAGTACTTC.

This clone is labeled medium-sized. The V and J genes are TRBV5-4 and TRBJ1-1; 10 nucleotides agree with TRBD1. The CDR3 contains 15 residues. With 2 bases clipped from V and 4 bases from J, the junction kept 5 bases outside the gene matches. In germline, CDR1 is SGHNT, CDR2 YYREEE (reference sequence). CDR3 coding DNA: TGTGCCAGCAGCTTAGACAGGGGGCTGTCCACTGAAGCTTTCTTT. Residues: CASSLDRGLSTEAFF.

The gene calls are TRBV7-9 and TRBJ2-5; either TRBD1 or TRBD2 may fit D (6 bases each). Germline V gene data show CDR1 as SEHNR and CDR2 as FQNEAQ (reference sequence). Trimming left V 1 base short and J 5 bases short, with 17 bases between. The CDR3 has 16 residues. Here the CDR3 DNA reads TGTGCCAGCAGCTTAGAGGGGGGCAGTTTTGGGGAGACCCAGTACTTC. Its protein is CASSLEGGSFGETQYF.

The chain joins TRBV30 to TRBJ1-1; D not resolved. Deletions cut 3 bases from V and 0 bases from J, with 2 bases between. The CDR3 is made up of 11 amino acids. Germline CDR1 GTSNPN, CDR2 SVGIG (reference sequence). CDR3 residues: CAWSLNTEAFF. CDR3 sequence (DNA): TGTGCCTGGAGCCTGAACACTGAAGCTTTCTTT. The variable domain in full, completed from reference TRBV30 and TRBJ1-1, reads SQTIHQWPATLVQPVGSPLSLECTVEGTSNPNLYWYRQAAGRGLQLLFYSVGIGQISSEVPQNLSASRPQDRQFILSSKKLLLSDSGFYLCAWSLNTEAFFGQGTRLTVV.

J is TRBJ1-3 and V is TRBV27; 10 nucleotides agree with TRBD1. The trim removed 3 bases at V and 3 bases at J, leaving 5 bases unmatched. Germline V lookup: CDR1 MNHEY, CDR2 SMNVEV (reference sequence). This CDR3 has 16 residues. Here the CDR3 DNA reads TGTGCCAGCAGTTTTTCGGACAGGGGGATTGGAAACACCATATATTTT. Protein product: CASSFSDRGIGNTIYF.

The chain couples TRBV11-2 to TRBJ2-7, with a possible D match to TRBD1 (6 bases). The CDR3 is made up of 13 amino acids. Germline CDR1 is SGHAT and CDR2 is FQNNGV. V lost 5 bases and J 4 bases, leaving 12 bases between the germline ends. CDR3: CASSPGTKYEQYF. As DNA, the CDR3 is TGTGCCAGCAGCCCCGGGACAAAATACGAGCAGTACTTC.

The rearrangement joins TRBV10-3 to TRBJ2-7; 14 bases agree with TRBD2. Germline V gives CDR1 ENHRY, CDR2 SYGVKD. CDR3 length equals 12 residues. Trimming took 11 bases from V and 6 from J; bases not matched to a gene: 3. Here the CDR3 DNA reads TGTGCCCTCGGGACTAGCGGGGGCGAGCAGTACTTC. It is translated as CALGTSGGEQYF.

The chain joins TRBV4-1 to TRBJ2-2; a possible D gene is TRBD1 (5 bases). This CDR3 spans 13 amino acids. Between the trimmed V and J ends, which lost 6 bases and 6 bases, there was a span of 11 bases. CDR1 and CDR2 from the germline V gene are MGHRA and YSYEKL. DNA for the CDR3: TGCGCCAGCAGTCCCCAGGGCGCCGGGGAGCTGTTTTTT. Its protein product is CASSPQGAGELFF.

The chain has TRBV27 and TRBJ2-1; 14 nucleotides agree with TRBD2. The CDR3 extends over 15 amino acids. CDR1 is MNHEY and CDR2 is SMNVEV in the germline V gene (reference sequence). Germline trimming cut 5 bases from V and 8 bases from J; bases unmatched to any gene: 5. The CDR3 is CASSMTSGRADEQFF. The CDR3, as DNA: TGTGCCAGCAGTATGACTAGCGGGAGGGCCGATGAGCAGTTCTTC.

V and J are TRBV19 and TRBJ2-4; D tentatively fits TRBD1 or TRBD2 (6 bases each). V shed 5 bases and J shed 1 base, with 15 bases lying between them. Germline values: CDR1 LNHDA, CDR2 SQIVND (reference sequence). CDR3 length: 16 residues. The CDR3 loop is CASSLLWGAAKNIQYF. The CDR3 DNA is TGTGCCAGTAGTTTGCTCTGGGGGGCGGCCAAAAACATTCAGTACTTC.

V gene TRBV7-2 combines with J gene TRBJ2-7; no firm D call. Between the trimmed V and J ends, which lost 5 bases and 3 bases, there was a span of 14 bases. CDR1 is SGHTA, CDR2 FQGNSA, per germline. The CDR3 covers 14 residues. Written as DNA, the CDR3 is TGTGCCAGCAGCGATTTCGACCGCCGCTACGAGCAGTACTTC. Encoded protein: CASSDFDRRYEQYF.

The chain recombines TRBV4-1 with TRBJ2-7, with D unresolved. Trimming left V 1 base short and J 1 base short, with 11 bases between. Germline CDR1 MGHRA, CDR2 YSYEKL. The CDR3 is 15 amino acids. CDR3: CASSQAPKVSYEQYF. CDR3 in DNA: TGCGCCAGCAGCCAAGCACCCAAGGTATCCTACGAGCAGTACTTC.